Listed below are T cell receptor beta chains from one sample, sequenced in a study of T-cell memory formation after mild COVID-19. TCRdb ran MiXCR on the 5' RACE reads and lists one entry per CDR3 protein. The profile shows 100,000 to 120,000 distinct CDR3 sequences, about a sixth of them singletons. Specimen: PBMCs or a T cell subset sorted from them (not recorded which). These receptors all come from a man younger than 35 who had mild COVID-19 (a few samples of this study predate the infection). Cell type and time point are not known. The CDR3 runs from the conserved cysteine through the conserved F or W.

v_call	cdr3_length	j_call	cdr3_aa
TRBV15	15	TRBJ2-6	CATSRGGRVANVLTF
TRBV5-1	15	TRBJ2-5	CASSPLIGQGETQYF
TRBV12-3/TRBV12-4	12	TRBJ1-2	CASNDAAFGYTF
TRBV7-8	16	TRBJ2-6	CASSLTWRSGANVLTF
TRBV4-1	15	TRBJ2-5	CASSQDPKGWETQYF
TRBV7-9	15	TRBJ1-1	CASRRKDRLNTEAFF
TRBV18	12	TRBJ1-2	CASSPGAYGYTF
TRBV11-2	15	TRBJ2-5	CASSLSLTFAETQYF
TRBV5-1	14	TRBJ2-2	CASRQRPNTGELFF
TRBV27	14	TRBJ2-7	CASKGQVIAYEQYF
TRBV5-1	12	TRBJ2-1	CASSLEGFGQFF
TRBV11-2	16	TRBJ2-5	CASSLGVGGLQETQYF
TRBV4-1	15	TRBJ2-1	CASSPERGGLYEQFF
TRBV7-2	15	TRBJ2-1	CASSLALAPGEEQFF
TRBV9	14	TRBJ2-3	CASSRTGAADTQYF
TRBV20-1	12	TRBJ2-7	CSARTGTYEKYF
TRBV29-1	10	TRBJ1-2	CSVLFYGYTF
TRBV27	19	TRBJ2-3	CASSLWSARGQVISDTQYF
TRBV4-3	15	TRBJ1-2	CASSQGEGVGYGYTF
TRBV11-2	13	TRBJ1-1	CASSLRLNTEAFF
TRBV7-2	13	TRBJ2-1	CASSKGGSEGQFF
TRBV12-3/TRBV12-4	14	TRBJ1-2	CASVTGGRGYGYTF
TRBV6-5	16	TRBJ1-6	CASSSRAGSGNSPLHF
TRBV7-3	13	TRBJ1-1	CASRAGQNTEAFF
TRBV7-2	14	TRBJ2-2	CASSRGLSGGELFF
TRBV7-2	15	TRBJ2-2	CASSLAYRFTGELFF
TRBV4-1	17	TRBJ1-4	CASSQAGQGANSEKLFF
TRBV29-1	15	TRBJ1-1	CSVGYRASRGSEAFF
TRBV15	14	TRBJ2-3	CATSRGSGTDTQYF
TRBV3-1	14	TRBJ2-7	CASSQRAGSYEQYF
TRBV7-2	15	TRBJ2-5	CASSFAGTGGWAQYF
TRBV7-2	16	TRBJ2-2	CASSPPGLANTGELFF
TRBV15	15	TRBJ2-2	CATSRDVLGSGELFF
TRBV4-1	17	TRBJ2-5	CASSQRTSGGVGETQYF
TRBV19	13	TRBJ2-1	CASSRDYYNEQFF
TRBV4-2	15	TRBJ1-6	CASSPGGLPNSPLHF
TRBV24-1	15	TRBJ2-3	CATSDPGQGIDTQYF